This passage covers 2 T cell receptor beta chains from one sample sequenced in a study of blood T cell repertoires in COVID-19. TCRdb's copy holds only in-frame clones and misses some; the assay was immunoSEQ multiplex PCR. Counted here are fewer than 90,000 clones, roughly four fifths occurring once; the ten biggest clones make up around 35%. The sequencing input was peripheral blood. These receptors came from a man aged 70-80 years with acute or convalescent COVID-19.

The chain couples TRBV11-2 to TRBJ2-5, with 9 bases identical to TRBD1. Germline V CDR1 and CDR2: SGHAT, FQNNGV. This CDR3 has 18 residues. J lost 5 bases, V lost 2 bases, and 15 bases had no gene match. In DNA, the CDR3 is TGTGCCAGCAGCTTAATGTACTCGACAGGGGGACGGGCGGAGACCCAGTACTTC. This codes for CASSLMYSTGGRAETQYF. The variable domain in full, completed from reference TRBV11-2 and TRBJ2-5, reads EAGVAQSPRYKIIEKRQSVAFWCNPISGHATLYWYQQILGQGPKLLIQFQNNGVVDDSQLPKDRFSAERLKGVDSTLKIQPAKLEDSAVYLCASSLMYSTGGRAETQYFGPGTRLLVL.

This chain links TRBV14 with TRBJ1-1; D uncertain. V was shortened by 0 bases and J by 6 bases, with 11 bases between the two germline ends. CDR1 and CDR2 (germline): SGHDN, FVKESK. The CDR3 is made up of 14 amino acids. The DNA for the CDR3 is TGTGCCAGCAGCCAAGATTTCGGGGTGGCTGAAGCTTTCTTT. It codes for CASSQDFGVAEAFF.